Presented here are 10 T cell receptor beta chains from one specimen sequenced in a study of shared clonotypes between healthy human individuals. The method was immunoSEQ multiplex PCR; TCRdb's version includes in-frame clones alone and lacks a portion of them. Here the sample spans some 1.5 million clones, approximately 98% being singletons. Sequenced: naive CD4+ T cells sorted from blood. Subset given: CD45RA+ positively selected. These receptors were collected from a man aged 25 to 45 in good health.

J is TRBJ2-1 and V is TRBV28; 8 bases fit TRBD2. This CDR3 is built from 15 residues. J lost 7 bases, V lost 3 bases, and 8 bases had no gene match. Germline values: CDR1 MDHEN, CDR2 SYDVKM. CDR3 coding DNA: TGTGCCAGCAGTTTTCACCGGGAGGGGCTAAATGAGCAGTTCTTC. As protein: CASSFHREGLNEQFF.

This clone was detected once. The chain's CDR3 is CASSQITDTQYF. The CDR3 DNA sequence: TGTGCCAGCAGCCAAATCACAGATACGCAGTATTTT. V usage is TRBV2 and J usage is TRBJ2-3; D is uncertain. In germline, CDR1 is SNHLY, CDR2 FYNNEI. V was pared by 6 bases and J by 2 bases, with 6 bases between. The CDR3 consists of 12 residues. Filled out from reference TRBV2 and TRBJ2-3, the complete variable domain reads EPEVTQTPSHQVTQMGQEVILRCVPISNHLYFYWYRQILGQKVEFLVSFYNNEISEKSEIFDDQFSVERPDGSNFTLKIRSTKLEDSAMYFCASSQITDTQYFGPGTRLTVL.

On this clone itself: This specimen includes other DNA sequences encoding the same CDR3. V and J are TRBV5-4 and TRBJ2-3, with D possibly being TRBD2 (6 bases). Germline V lookup: CDR1 SGHNT, CDR2 YYREEE (reference sequence). The CDR3 contains 15 residues. V lost 4 bases and J lost 0, with 12 bases in between. The CDR3 DNA reads as TGTGCCAGCAGCCCCAGCGGGTCTAGCACAGATACGCAGTATTTT. Amino acids: CASSPSGSSTDTQYF.

On this clone: The sample has other DNA sequences that encode this CDR3 too. The chain joins TRBV14 to TRBJ2-1; tentative D call: TRBD2 (6 bases). Germline CDR1 is SGHDN and CDR2 is FVKESK. The length of the CDR3 is 15 residues. The V and J ends lost 1 base and 1 base respectively, with 8 bases between them. CDR3 protein: CASSQVAGSYNEQFF. The CDR3 nucleotides read TGTGCCAGCAGCCAAGTGGCGGGGTCCTACAATGAGCAGTTCTTC.

About this clone itself: One junction end disagrees with the germline gene, perhaps due to a read error. The gene calls are TRBV20-1 and TRBJ2-7; D gene uncertain. The CDR3 loop spans 9 amino acids. CDR1 DFQATT and CDR2 SNEGSKA come from the germline V gene (reference sequence). CDR3 in amino acids: CSATPPLVF. The CDR3 coding sequence is TGCAGTGCTACGCCGCCGTTAGTATTC.

This clone was recorded only once. This chain connects TRBV10-3 to TRBJ1-3; 7 nucleotides agree with TRBD1. The germline V gene encodes CDR1 ENHRY and CDR2 SYGVKD. The junction had 6 bases not matched to a gene; V was cut back by 6 bases and J by 1 base. CDR3 length: 15 residues. For the CDR3, the DNA is TGTGCCATCAGCAGACAGGGAGGGTCTGGAAACACCATATATTTT. This codes for CAISRQGGSGNTIYF.

This sequence joins TRBV5-1 and TRBJ2-5; 10 bases align to TRBD2. The CDR3 has 16 amino acids. Per the germline V gene, CDR1 is SGHRS and CDR2 is YFSETQ. V lost 3 bases, J lost 1 base, and 6 bases stayed unmatched. This chain's CDR3 is CASSSGLAEGQETQYF. The CDR3 DNA follows: TGCGCCAGCAGCTCAGGACTAGCGGAGGGCCAAGAGACCCAGTACTTC. The full variable domain, rest sourced from reference TRBV5-1 and TRBJ2-5, is KAGVTQTPRYLIKTRGQQVTLSCSPISGHRSVSWYQQTPGQGLQFLFEYFSETQRNKGNFPGRFSGRQFSNSRSEMNVSTLELGDSALYLCASSSGLAEGQETQYFGPGTRLLVL.

The chain is built from TRBV10-3 and TRBJ1-4; no definite D call. Trimming took 2 bases from V and 0 from J, leaving 10 bases between them. The CDR3 sequence is 16 residues long. Germline V CDR1 and CDR2: ENHRY, SYGVKD. The CDR3 here is CAISEGRETTNEKLFF. In DNA form, the CDR3 reads TGTGCCATCAGTGAGGGAAGGGAGACAACTAATGAAAAACTGTTTTTT.

This clone was recorded only once. V and J are TRBV29-1 and TRBJ2-7; 13 nucleotides line up with TRBD2. J was trimmed by 2 bases and V by 5 bases; bases with no gene match: 3. Germline V gives CDR1 SQVTM, CDR2 ANQGSEA. This CDR3 spans 14 amino acids. CDR3 nucleotide sequence: TGCAGCGTTACCGGGACTAGCGGGACCTACGAGCAGTACTTC. Its protein product is CSVTGTSGTYEQYF.

V and J are TRBV2 and TRBJ1-5, with unresolved D. The CDR3 contains 14 residues. CDR1 is SNHLY and CDR2 is FYNNEI in the germline V gene. V lost 3 bases and J lost 3, with 9 bases in between. The DNA of the CDR3 is TGTGCCAGCAGTGACAACCAGGCCAATCAGCCCCAGCATTTT. This encodes CASSDNQANQPQHF.